The 18 T cell receptor beta chains below were found in one sample sequenced in a study of cytomegalovirus exposure and HLA in healthy donors. Use of 60 Vbeta and 13 Jbeta primers characterized the PCR. The assay was immunoSEQ multiplex PCR, and TCRdb's table has in-frame clones only and misses some. The sample lists 100,000 to 150,000 clones, about 80% occurring once. Sequencing was performed on PBMCs. The receptors shown here come from a human donor in good health.

This sequence joins TRBV27 and TRBJ1-6; D unclear. The V end lost 4 bases, the J end lost 0 bases, and 13 bases lay between the germline ends. Germline assignment: CDR1 MNHEY and CDR2 SMNVEV (reference sequence). This CDR3 comprises 17 residues. CDR3: CASSSHLESSYNSPLHF. CDR3 DNA: TGTGCCAGCAGTTCCCACCTGGAGAGCTCCTATAATTCACCCCTCCACTTT.

The chain carries TRBV7-9 and TRBJ1-6, with a weak D call TRBD1 (5 bases). Between the trimmed V and J ends, which lost 6 bases and 9 bases, there was a span of 15 bases. The germline CDR1 and CDR2 sequences are SEHNR and FQNEAQ (reference sequence). The CDR3 totals 14 residues. CDR3 sequence (DNA): TGTGCCAGCAGGATTGACAGTAGTGGTTCACCCCTCCACTTT. Encoded protein: CASRIDSSGSPLHF.

The chain has TRBV18 and TRBJ2-7; D possibly corresponds to TRBD2 (5 bases). CDR1 KGHSH and CDR2 LQKENI come from the germline V gene. The CDR3 runs to 17 residues. Between the trimmed V and J ends, which lost 2 bases and 2 bases, there was a span of 19 bases. The chain's CDR3 is CASSPFVSRTSTYEQYF. CDR3 nucleotides: TGTGCCAGCTCACCATTCGTATCCCGGACTTCAACCTACGAGCAGTACTTC. The full variable domain, with the rest looked up from reference TRBV18 and TRBJ2-7, is NAGVMQNPRHLVRRRGQEARLRCSPMKGHSHVYWYRQLPEEGLKFMVYLQKENIIDESGMPKERFSAEFPKEGPSILRIQQVVRGDSAAYFCASSPFVSRTSTYEQYFGPGTRLTVT.

J is TRBJ1-1 and V is TRBV25-1; TRBD1 might be the D (5 bases). Trimming stripped 4 bases from V and 3 bases from J, with 21 bases between. The CDR3 sequence is 17 residues long. Germline CDR1 and CDR2: MGHDK and SYGVNS. CDR3 in amino acids: CASSVEGLNVLHTEAFF. The CDR3 coding sequence is TGTGCCAGCAGTGTGGAGGGACTAAACGTTCTCCACACTGAAGCTTTCTTT. Full variable domain (missing parts from reference TRBV25-1 and TRBJ1-1): EADIYQTPRYLVIGTGKKITLECSQTMGHDKMYWYQQDPGMELHLIHYSYGVNSTEKGDLSSESTVSRIRTEHFPLTLESARPSHTSQYLCASSVEGLNVLHTEAFFGQGTRLTVV.

The chain has TRBV28 and TRBJ2-5; 7 positions agree with TRBD2. The CDR3 has 15 residues. Losses at the gene ends were 4 bases for V and 4 bases for J; bases not matched to a gene: 9. Germline lookup yields CDR1 MDHEN and CDR2 SYDVKM. DNA of the CDR3: TGTGCCAGCAGTTCCCCTCTTAGCGGGTCAGAGACCCAGTACTTC. Translation gives CASSSPLSGSETQYF. Based on the CDR3 plus reference TRBV28 and TRBJ2-5, the full variable domain is DVKVTQSSRYLVKRTGEKVFLECVQDMDHENMFWYRQDPGLGLRLIYFSYDVKMKEKGDIPEGYSVSREKKERFSLILESASTNQTSMYLCASSSPLSGSETQYFGPGTRLLVL.

The J gene is TRBJ2-7, the V gene TRBV5-6, with 9 positions matching TRBD1. The CDR3 sequence is 15 residues long. V trimming: 4 bases; J trimming: 5 bases; junction bases outside the gene matches: 10. Germline V gives CDR1 SGHDT, CDR2 YYEEEE. The CDR3 is CASSPPGQGYHEQYF. Written as DNA, the CDR3 is TGTGCCAGCAGCCCGCCGGGACAGGGCTACCACGAGCAGTACTTC.

This chain uses TRBV19 with TRBJ2-3; TRBD2 matches 7 bases. J lost 0 bases, V lost 5 bases, and 14 bases had no gene match. The CDR3 consists of 18 residues. CDR1 LNHDA and CDR2 SQIVND come from the germline V gene (reference sequence). The CDR3 coding sequence is TGTGCCAGTAGTCTAAGTCGCCCTAGCGGTTCTAGCACAGATACGCAGTATTTT. Its translation: CASSLSRPSGSSTDTQYF.

J is TRBJ2-5 and V is TRBV11-3; D is unclear. The CDR3 covers 14 residues. The V gene lost 4 bases and the J gene lost 4 bases, with 13 bases spanning the gap. Germline CDR1 is SGHNT and CDR2 is YENEEA. DNA of the CDR3: TGTGCCAGCAGCTCTGGGCCCTTAGGAGAGACCCAGTACTTC. Translated, it gives CASSSGPLGETQYF.

This chain uses TRBV5-6 with TRBJ1-2, with 7 bases identical to TRBD1. The CDR3 runs to 16 residues. Trimming removed 0 bases from V and 11 bases from J; junction bases left unmatched: 16. In germline, CDR1 is SGHDT, CDR2 YYEEEE. This chain's CDR3 is CASSLESGVTGSDYTF. CDR3 DNA: TGTGCCAGCAGCTTGGAAAGCGGTGTGACAGGGAGTGATTACACCTTC.

This chain links TRBV27 with TRBJ2-2, with TRBD2 as a possible D gene (5 bases). V was cut by 3 bases and J by 4 bases, with 12 bases left in between. The CDR3 covers 15 residues. Looked up from germline, CDR1 is MNHEY and CDR2 is SMNVEV (reference sequence). The CDR3 DNA is TGTGCCAGCAGTTTTCGGGTAGGAGGCACCGGGGAGCTGTTTTTT. Residues: CASSFRVGGTGELFF.

The chain carries TRBV10-3 and TRBJ2-3; 15 nucleotides agree with TRBD2. The CDR3 is 19 amino acids. Germline-derived CDR1 and CDR2 are ENHRY and SYGVKD. V lost 5 bases to trimming and J lost 5 bases; unmatched junction nucleotides: 14. The CDR3 coding sequence is TGTGCCATCAGTAAAACAAGGACTAGCGGGGGGGCTAGTTTAGATACGCAGTATTTT. Protein sequence: CAISKTRTSGGASLDTQYF.

The chain employs TRBV28 and TRBJ2-3; D is undetermined. Germline CDR1 is MDHEN and CDR2 is SYDVKM. CDR3 length equals 12 residues. Trimming took 8 bases from V and 4 from J, leaving 10 bases between them. The CDR3 reads CASSGRADTQYF. The CDR3 nucleotides are TGTGCCAGCTCAGGAAGAGCAGATACGCAGTATTTT.

This sequence joins TRBV7-9 and TRBJ1-5, with D uncertain. V gave up 1 base and J gave up 9 bases, with 10 bases separating them. This CDR3 spans 13 amino acids. Germline-derived CDR1 and CDR2 are SEHNR and FQNEAQ (reference sequence). The DNA for the CDR3 is TGTGCCAGCAGCTTAGAGGTCGAGGGGCCCCAGCATTTT. Translated: CASSLEVEGPQHF.

This rearrangement joins TRBV5-6 to TRBJ1-1; a weak D match, TRBD1 (5 bases). The CDR3 extends over 14 amino acids. Per the germline V gene, CDR1 is SGHDT and CDR2 is YYEEEE. V was cut by 3 bases and J by 1 base, with 10 bases left in between. The CDR3 DNA reads as TGTGCCAGCAGCTCCATCGGGGGGAACACTGAAGCTTTCTTT. It yields the protein CASSSIGGNTEAFF.

V is TRBV12-5 and J is TRBJ2-1; possible D gene TRBD1, 7 bases. CDR3 length equals 13 residues. Trimming pared 7 bases from V and 15 bases from J, leaving 22 bases between. Germline V gene lookup returns CDR1 LGHNT and CDR2 FRNRAP. The DNA for the CDR3 is TGTGCTAGTGACCAGGGGGGCCCTGTCGTCCCGTTCTTC. Amino acid sequence: CASDQGGPVVPFF.

The V and J genes are TRBV28 and TRBJ1-2; D gene uncertain. The CDR3 has 14 residues. From germline, CDR1 is MDHEN and CDR2 SYDVKM. The V gene lost 1 base and the J gene lost 1 base, with 7 bases spanning the gap. The CDR3 coding sequence is TGTGCCAGCAGTTTATCAGGCGATAACTATGGCTACACCTTC. It encodes CASSLSGDNYGYTF.

V is TRBV4-1 and J is TRBJ1-6, with 10 positions matching TRBD1. Germline CDR1 and CDR2: MGHRA and YSYEKL. This CDR3 is 15 amino acids long. V was clipped by 4 bases and J by 9 bases; unmatched bases: 6. The CDR3 bases are TGCGCCAGCAGCCGAGTGGGGACAGGGGTTTCACCCCTCCACTTT. Its translation is CASSRVGTGVSPLHF.

The chain has TRBV9 and TRBJ2-5, with 12 nucleotides matching TRBD2. The CDR3 consists of 16 residues. After removal of 4 bases from V and 0 bases from J, the junction contained 4 bases not matched to a gene. Germline V CDR1 and CDR2: SGDLS, YYNGEE. For the CDR3, the DNA is TGTGCCAGCAGCCCGCGACTAGCGGGGGACCAAGAGACCCAGTACTTC. Amino acid sequence: CASSPRLAGDQETQYF.